The clone carrying this T cell receptor (beta chain) appeared many times. The target antigen is unknown. MiXCR was run by TCRdb on the RACE reads, yielding one entry per CDR3 protein. This table holds about 84,000 distinct CDR3 sequences, more than 9% found once. Sample time point: patch test 2, 6 weeks after DPC sensitization. Treatment reported: therapeutic diphenylcyclopropenone sensitization with weekly scalp DPC. The data stem from a study of human T cells and chemical hapten exposure. On the study more broadly: Patients additionally received therapeutic doses of diphenylcyclopropenone on the scalp once a week, and this continued throughout the approximately 22-week study.

Study-wide results and limits: Compared with pre-sensitization or healthy control sets, expanded TCRs clustered more.

The CDR3 is 12 residues long. V was cut by 3 bases and J by 6 bases, with 9 bases left in between. Germline CDR1 reads DFQATT; CDR2 reads SNEGSKA (reference sequence). This TCR was sampled from a woman between 45 and 60 years old with alopecia areata. Some clones in this sample may be carry-over from other donors' samples. The source material was whole blood, sampled in connection with sensitization to the hapten diphenylcyclopropenone (DPC). The chain carries TRBV20-1 and TRBJ2-1, with no clear D. The CDR3 DNA follows: TGCAGTGCTAGCCCCCCGGGCAATGAGCAGTTCTTC. Amino acid sequence: CSASPPGNEQFF.